These T cell receptor beta chains were read from a single sample in a study of metastatic and nonmetastatic thyroid tumors. TCRdb reprocessed the PCR reads via MiXCR. This table has around 27,000 clones, 15% appearing once. Source material: blood. The receptor source for this set is a female donor with papillary thyroid cancer or a benign thyroid nodule (not recorded which). Some clones in this sample may be carry-over from other donors' samples. Each CDR3 is given without its conserved first and last residue.

CDR3aa: ASSYGTEDNTGELF
v_gene: TRBV6-5

CDR3aa: ASREGLAGEKPYNEQF
v_gene: TRBV19

CDR3aa: ASSPLAGGLEQF
v_gene: TRBV27

CDR3aa: ASSDRGEQY
v_gene: TRBV19

CDR3aa: ATGGSGAQETQY
v_gene: TRBV24-1

CDR3aa: ASRGWDRGQDNSPLH
v_gene: TRBV6-1

CDR3aa: ASSGADGDNQPQH
v_gene: TRBV6-1

CDR3aa: ATRRGGGRGEYGYT
v_gene: TRBV15

CDR3aa: ASSFGRGETQY
v_gene: TRBV6-1

CDR3aa: ASSPSVYEQY
v_gene: TRBV7-2

CDR3aa: ASSSGYLTGELF
v_gene: TRBV11-3

CDR3aa: ASSLGGRDTQY
v_gene: TRBV18

CDR3aa: ASSYSTGGTGELF
v_gene: TRBV6-2/TRBV6-3

CDR3aa: ASSEASGSRNEQF
v_gene: TRBV6-1

CDR3aa: ASRATGTGGTEAF
v_gene: TRBV19

CDR3aa: ASSYTRDFNQPQH
v_gene: TRBV6-6

CDR3aa: ASSYGDRGRYEQY
v_gene: TRBV6-5

CDR3aa: ASLRTSTSTDTQY
v_gene: TRBV2

CDR3aa: AWSEEQGRQPQH
v_gene: TRBV30

CDR3aa: ASSHKSGTSGRRSTGELF
v_gene: TRBV4-3

CDR3aa: ASSPRGARLSYEQY
v_gene: TRBV10-2

CDR3aa: ASSPSLSTDTQY
v_gene: TRBV3-1

CDR3aa: SARHLSASLGEQF
v_gene: TRBV20-1

CDR3aa: AIGPQGAITGTQY
v_gene: TRBV10-3

CDR3aa: ASRLGTVSTDTQY
v_gene: TRBV12-3/TRBV12-4

CDR3aa: ASSSPRGANTEAF
v_gene: TRBV6-1

CDR3aa: SARDRRQRNSYNEQF
v_gene: TRBV20-1

CDR3aa: ASSYSGTGGYEQY
v_gene: TRBV6-6

CDR3aa: ASSSAGRNTQY
v_gene: TRBV7-3

CDR3aa: ASSSLGAGDVGELF
v_gene: TRBV7-8

CDR3aa: ASSETTVSYEQY
v_gene: TRBV6-1

CDR3aa: AWSYRGWNTEAF
v_gene: TRBV30

CDR3aa: SAREAGLPQETQY
v_gene: TRBV20-1

CDR3aa: ASSLGTGGDTQY
v_gene: TRBV5-1

CDR3aa: ASSLGGTDTQY
v_gene: TRBV9

CDR3aa: ASSLRTGYGGYT
v_gene: TRBV27

CDR3aa: ASSSPGEEGDTEAF
v_gene: TRBV9

CDR3aa: ASRQGEVELGEQY
v_gene: TRBV7-9

CDR3aa: SVEDRGGKYGYT
v_gene: TRBV29-1

CDR3aa: ASSVLRGDNEKLF
v_gene: TRBV6-1

CDR3aa: ASSMGVGYSSYEQY
v_gene: TRBV19

CDR3aa: ASTSGPLGTEAF
v_gene: TRBV28

CDR3aa: SVYPGSYNEQF
v_gene: TRBV29-1

CDR3aa: ASSLAGHTGELF
v_gene: TRBV7-3

CDR3aa: ASSSTSLRSYNEQF
v_gene: TRBV11-1

CDR3aa: ASSVGSATYEQY
v_gene: TRBV9

CDR3aa: SARAGGGQPQH
v_gene: TRBV20-1

CDR3aa: ASSTDRGANYGYT
v_gene: TRBV2

CDR3aa: ASSQGKTPGTPNYEQY
v_gene: TRBV4-1

CDR3aa: ASSVERERLDTQY
v_gene: TRBV9

CDR3aa: ASSRDRDQPQH
v_gene: TRBV18

CDR3aa: ASSSRGRDYEQY
v_gene: TRBV11-1

CDR3aa: ASSWRESGEQY
v_gene: TRBV6-1

CDR3aa: ASTQLNTEAF
v_gene: TRBV6-1

CDR3aa: ASSHRDYRTGGELF
v_gene: TRBV28